Here is one TCR beta chain with its context. Its antigen is not known. Germline values: CDR1 SGHDT, CDR2 YYEEEE. Trimming removed 0 bases from V and 0 bases from J, with 10 bases in between. CDR3 size: 16 residues. Assay used: immunoSEQ multiplex PCR; TCRdb lists only in-frame clones, some missing. This sample yields almost 70,000 clones, of which about four fifths are seen a single time; roughly an eighth belongs to the top ten. These data belong to a study of T cell responses to AZD1222 COVID-19 vaccine. Analyses pooled second doses at about 4 or about 12 weeks. Study-level findings and limits: Donors were chiefly white British, with a greater number of females, and clonal diversity was perhaps underestimated. All repertoire sampling was performed exclusively after the peak T cell response. Only a handful of AZD1222 recipients tested seropositive at baseline.

The source of this sequence is an adult who received the AZD1222 COVID-19 vaccine. The sequences come from peripheral blood, collected 28 days after the second AZD1222 dose. The rearrangement uses TRBV5-6 and TRBJ1-3; D ambiguous. The CDR3 nucleotides are TGTGCCAGCAGCTTGGACCGAATAAGCTCTGGAAACACCATATATTTT. Translated, it gives CASSLDRISSGNTIYF.